Following are 12 T cell receptor beta chains from one sample sequenced in a study of blood T cell repertoires in COVID-19. Profiled with immunoSEQ multiplex PCR; TCRdb holds only in-frame clones, not every one. The profile covers tens of thousands of clones, with 70% to 80% appearing a single time and about 32% taken by the ten largest. The specimen was peripheral blood. The receptors derive from a human donor in a cohort sampled during active COVID-19.

The chain has TRBV28 and TRBJ2-7, with TRBD2 matching 8 bases. The CDR3 sequence is 14 residues long. Germline CDR1 and CDR2: MDHEN and SYDVKM. The junction had 7 bases not matched to a gene; V was cut back by 6 bases and J by 3 bases. The CDR3 coding sequence is TGTGCCAGCAGCCGGGGGGGGGCTGTCTACGAGCAGTACTTC. It translates to CASSRGGAVYEQYF.

The chain carries TRBV7-2 and TRBJ1-2, with 8 bases identical to TRBD1. The CDR3 is made up of 14 amino acids. Germline CDR1 is SGHTA and CDR2 is FQGNSA. V gave up 5 bases and J gave up 4 bases; unmatched junction bases: 6. The CDR3 is CASSRTGQSYGYTF. In DNA, the CDR3 is TGTGCCAGCAGCCGGACAGGGCAAAGCTATGGCTACACCTTC.

The chain employs TRBV5-5 and TRBJ2-5, with D perhaps matching TRBD1 (6 bases). This CDR3 spans 14 amino acids. CDR1 is SGHKS and CDR2 is YYEKEE in the germline V gene (reference sequence). The V end was cut by 4 bases, the J end by 5 bases, with 15 bases between. The CDR3 reads CASSLRGVQETQYF. CDR3 nucleotides: TGTGCCAGCAGCCTCAGGGGCGTCCAGGAGACCCAGTACTTC.

The gene calls are TRBV7-3 and TRBJ2-2; a possible D gene is TRBD2 (6 bases). Germline loops: CDR1 SGHTA, CDR2 FQGTGA. This CDR3 region has 16 residues. Trimming took off 5 bases at V and 1 base at J, with 14 bases between the two ends. CDR3 residues: CASSPLGGGNTGELFF. CDR3 bases: TGTGCCAGCAGCCCCTTGGGGGGAGGGAACACCGGGGAGCTGTTTTTT.

V gene TRBV18 combines with J gene TRBJ2-3, with TRBD2 identical over 7 bases. Germline lookup yields CDR1 KGHSH and CDR2 LQKENI. With V trimmed by 3 bases and J by 4 bases, 13 bases remained unmatched. CDR3 size: 17 residues. CDR3 nucleotide sequence: TGTGCCAGCTCACCCCTGGGGGGGAGCGGAGGGCCAGATACGCAGTATTTT. Translation gives CASSPLGGSGGPDTQYF.

The CDR3 sequence is CASSRDRSGSGANVLTF. The CDR3, as DNA: TGTGCCAGCAGTAGGGACAGGTCGGGCTCTGGGGCCAACGTCCTGACTTTC. V gene TRBV2 combines with J gene TRBJ2-6, with 8 bases lining up with TRBD1. The junction had 6 bases not matched to a gene; V was cut back by 5 bases and J by 0 bases. Germline-derived CDR1 and CDR2 are SNHLY and FYNNEI. This CDR3 is built from 17 residues.

CDR3 residues: CASSLNTGRWETQYF. The CDR3 bases are TGCGCCAGCAGCCTCAACACAGGGCGGTGGGAGACCCAGTACTTC. The V and J genes are TRBV4-3 and TRBJ2-5; tentative D call: TRBD1 (6 bases). CDR3 length equals 15 residues. Trimming removed 4 bases from V and 5 bases from J, with 17 bases in between. Looked up from germline, CDR1 is LGHNA and CDR2 is YSLEER.

V and J are TRBV29-1 and TRBJ1-2; TRBD1 matches 8 bases. Trimming removed 5 bases from V and 8 bases from J; junction bases left unmatched: 7. CDR1 and CDR2 (germline): SQVTM, ANQGSEA. The CDR3 spans 12 residues. The CDR3 region is CSVSDRVGGYTF. Here the CDR3 DNA reads TGCAGCGTTTCGGACAGGGTTGGCGGCTACACCTTC.

The rearrangement uses TRBV5-4 and TRBJ2-7, with TRBD1 matching over 9 bases. The V and J ends lost 4 bases and 4 bases, in that order; junction bases with no gene match: 9. The germline CDR1 and CDR2 sequences are SGHNT and YYREEE (reference sequence). The CDR3 contains 15 residues. The DNA for the CDR3 is TGTGCCAGCAGCCCGGAAGGGGACAGGGTTTACGAGCAGTACTTC. As protein: CASSPEGDRVYEQYF.

CDR3 amino acids: CASNRDSNQPQHF. CDR3 nucleotides: TGTGCCAGCAACAGGGATAGCAATCAGCCCCAGCATTTT. V usage is TRBV2 and J usage is TRBJ1-5, with a possible D match to TRBD1 (6 bases). This CDR3 contains 13 residues. Germline assignment: CDR1 SNHLY and CDR2 FYNNEI. V lost 7 bases and J lost 0, with 7 bases in between.

This clone was seen only a few times. The genes are TRBV7-8 and TRBJ2-4, with 14 bases lining up with TRBD2. Germline V lookup: CDR1 SGHVS, CDR2 FQNEAQ. J was trimmed by 3 bases and V by 4 bases; bases with no gene match: 5. The CDR3 runs 17 residues. For the CDR3, the DNA is TGTGCCAGCAGCTCTTCTGGGACTAGCGGGAGCAAAAACATTCAGTACTTC. This encodes CASSSSGTSGSKNIQYF.

CDR3 sequence (DNA): TGCGCCAGCAGCCAAGAGGCTCCTCCGGGACAGGGGACGGGAAACACCATATATTTT. Translation: CASSQEAPPGQGTGNTIYF. The rearrangement links TRBV4-1 to TRBJ1-3; TRBD1 matches at 10 bases. CDR3 size: 19 residues. Trimming at V came to 0 bases and at J to 4 bases, leaving 12 bases not matched to a gene. CDR1 and CDR2 from the germline V gene are MGHRA and YSYEKL.